The subject of this entry is one T cell receptor (beta chain). The sample is drawn from a study of T cell changes during pregnancy in multiple sclerosis. Germline V lookup: CDR1 SGHNT, CDR2 YYREEE (reference sequence). The V end lost 0 bases, the J end lost 1 base, and 6 bases lay between the germline ends. This CDR3 has 14 amino acids. The table came from immunoSEQ multiplex PCR; TCRdb's copy has only in-frame clones and leaves some out. There are approximately 70,000 clones in the sample; 94% occur only once, and 0.12% to 0.15% lies in the top ten. This sequence originates from a female donor with multiple sclerosis, enrolled in a pregnancy study. The gene calls are TRBV5-4 and TRBJ2-3; no reliable D call. Sequenced material: CD4+ T cells from peripheral blood mononuclear cells, taken after pregnancy. CDR3 DNA sequence: TGTGCCAGCAGCTTGGCTCTAGGCACAGATACGCAGTATTTT. Its protein is CASSLALGTDTQYF.